Presented here are 21 T cell receptor beta chains from one specimen sequenced in a study of blood T cell repertoires in COVID-19 (TCRdb year 2020). The method was the immunoSEQ multiplex PCR assay. TCRdb re-hosts the immuneACCESS table, in-frame sequences only. Its copies lack some clones; in the studies checked, an unresolved V gene accounts for under half of them, and the cause for the rest is not known. In all, the sample holds tens of thousands of clones, and roughly 73% of those were seen once. The ten largest clonotypes hold around 60% of the sample. Sequencing was performed on peripheral blood. These receptors were taken from a man older than 75 with acute or convalescent COVID-19.

This clone has only a few counts. The V and J genes are TRBV5-4 and TRBJ2-3, with TRBD2 matching over 8 bases. The junction had 7 bases not matched to a gene; V was cut back by 3 bases and J by 4 bases. Germline values: CDR1 SGHNT, CDR2 YYREEE (reference sequence). The CDR3 spans 15 residues. The CDR3 loop is CASSSQREWADTQYF. The DNA of the CDR3 is TGTGCCAGCAGCTCCCAGCGGGAGTGGGCAGATACGCAGTATTTT.

This clone is a singleton in its sample. The genes are TRBV12-3 or TRBV12-4 and TRBJ1-1; possible D gene TRBD1, 5 bases. Trimming took 7 bases from V and 5 from J, leaving 14 bases between them. The CDR3 sequence is 13 residues long. CDR3 sequence reads: CASTQGRGTEAFF. DNA of the CDR3: TGTGCCAGCACCCAGGGTAGGGGAACTGAAGCTTTCTTT.

The chain carries TRBV7-8 and TRBJ2-2, with 10 positions matching TRBD2. The V gene end was trimmed by 3 bases and the J gene end by 7 bases; junction bases not matched to a gene: 8. Germline V CDR1 and CDR2: SGHVS, FQNEAQ. The CDR3 is 16 amino acids. Written as DNA, the CDR3 is TGTGCCAGCAGCTTCCTTAGCGGGAGGTTGGGCGGGGAGCTGTTTTTT. Protein: CASSFLSGRLGGELFF. The full variable domain, in which reference TRBV7-8 and TRBJ2-2 provide the parts outside the CDR3, is GAGVSQSPRYKVAKRGQDVALRCDPISGHVSLFWYQQALGQGPEFLTYFQNEAQLDKSGLPSDRFFAERPEGSVSTLKIQRTQQEDSAVYLCASSFLSGRLGGELFFGEGSRLTVL.

V usage is TRBV6-5 and J usage is TRBJ2-7; possibly TRBD1 for D (6 bases). CDR1 is MNHEY, CDR2 SVGAGI, per germline. The V end was cut by 3 bases, the J end by 2 bases, with 8 bases between. CDR3 size: 13 residues. CDR3 in DNA: TGTGCCAGCAGTTATGGGGGCCCCTACGAGCAGTACTTC. It is translated as CASSYGGPYEQYF.

V usage is TRBV6-1 and J usage is TRBJ1-1; TRBD1 matches 11 bases. CDR1 and CDR2 from the germline V gene are MNHNS and SASEGT. J gave up 12 bases and V 7 bases, and 10 bases lay outside the gene matches. The CDR3 contains 13 residues. The CDR3 protein is CASTLRDRGNPFF. The CDR3 DNA reads TGTGCCAGCACCCTACGGGACAGGGGGAATCCTTTCTTT.

This chain connects TRBV28 to TRBJ1-5, with D maybe TRBD1 (5 bases). This CDR3 region has 15 residues. Trimming took 1 base from V and 3 from J, leaving 10 bases between them. CDR1 and CDR2 from the germline V gene are MDHEN and SYDVKM. The CDR3 region has the DNA TGTGCCAGCAGTTTATCGGGGGGGTACAATCAGCCCCAGCATTTT. Translation gives CASSLSGGYNQPQHF.

In its sample, this clone was seen a few times. The same CDR3 arises from other DNA sequences in this sample as well. CDR3 nucleotides: TGTGCCAGCAGCCCGGGACAGGGCCCTGAGACCCAGTACTTC. Translation gives CASSPGQGPETQYF. J is TRBJ2-5 and V is TRBV5-4, with 9 bases lining up with TRBD1. In germline, CDR1 is SGHNT, CDR2 YYREEE (reference sequence). This CDR3 has 14 residues. After removal of 4 bases from V and 5 bases from J, the junction contained 6 bases not matched to a gene. The whole variable domain, remainder taken from reference TRBV5-4 and TRBJ2-5, is ETGVTQSPTHLIKTRGQQVTLRCSSQSGHNTVSWYQQALGQGPQFIFQYYREEENGRGNFPPRFSGLQFPNYSSELNVNALELDDSALYLCASSPGQGPETQYFGPGTRLLVL.

The chain links TRBV6-5 to TRBJ2-7, with TRBD2 matching 7 bases. The germline CDR1 and CDR2 sequences are MNHEY and SVGAGI. V was pared by 6 bases and J by 3 bases, with 11 bases of the junction left unmatched. The CDR3 loop spans 15 amino acids. The CDR3 region has the DNA TGTGCCAGCAGCCCCGGGACTACCGGAGACTACGAGCAGTACTTC. Protein product: CASSPGTTGDYEQYF.

The chain carries TRBV2 and TRBJ1-5; 8 nucleotides align to TRBD1. Germline V gene data show CDR1 as SNHLY and CDR2 as FYNNEI. The CDR3 extends over 15 amino acids. V shed 5 bases, J shed 0 bases, and the junction held 3 bases outside the gene matches. The CDR3 DNA is TGTGCCAGCAGTTTCCAGGGGGCTAGCAATCAGCCCCAGCATTTT. It yields the protein CASSFQGASNQPQHF. The variable domain in full, completed from reference TRBV2 and TRBJ1-5, reads EPEVTQTPSHQVTQMGQEVILRCVPISNHLYFYWYRQILGQKVEFLVSFYNNEISEKSEIFDDQFSVERPDGSNFTLKIRSTKLEDSAMYFCASSFQGASNQPQHFGDGTRLSIL.

In DNA, the CDR3 is TGTGCCAGCAGCTTGTTCGGTACCTACGAGCAGTACTTC. Its translation: CASSLFGTYEQYF. The rearrangement uses TRBV5-6 and TRBJ2-7; D gene uncertain. V lost 1 base and J 2 bases, leaving 7 bases between the germline ends. This CDR3 is built from 13 residues. Germline lookup yields CDR1 SGHDT and CDR2 YYEEEE.

V usage is TRBV19 and J usage is TRBJ1-5, with TRBD1 matching 7 bases. The CDR3 contains 14 residues. The germline gives CDR1 LNHDA, CDR2 SQIVND (reference sequence). J lost 8 bases, V lost 9 bases, and 13 bases had no gene match. The CDR3 loop reads CASETGSQGKPQHF. DNA for the CDR3: TGTGCCAGCGAGACAGGGTCACAAGGGAAGCCCCAGCATTTT.

This chain connects TRBV18 to TRBJ1-1, with no clear D. Trimming shortened V by 0 bases and J by 1 base, and 6 bases separated the two germline ends. Germline CDR1 KGHSH, CDR2 LQKENI. The CDR3 is 14 amino acids. The CDR3 nucleotides are TGTGCCAGCTCACCACCCCTAAGGAACACTGAAGCTTTCTTT. As protein: CASSPPLRNTEAFF.

There are a few counts of this clone. The CDR3 protein is CASSPAGVNTGELFF. CDR3 DNA: TGTGCCAGCAGCCCGGCCGGGGTGAACACCGGGGAGCTGTTTTTT. V usage is TRBV2 and J usage is TRBJ2-2; D possibly corresponds to TRBD2 (5 bases). Between the trimmed V and J ends, which lost 6 bases and 1 base, there was a span of 12 bases. The CDR3 is 15 amino acids. CDR1 is SNHLY, CDR2 FYNNEI, per germline.

The J gene is TRBJ1-4, the V gene TRBV2; D gene uncertain. Germline V gene lookup returns CDR1 SNHLY and CDR2 FYNNEI. Deletions cut 4 bases from V and 0 bases from J, with 12 bases between. CDR3 size: 16 residues. The CDR3 region has the DNA TGTGCCAGCAGTGCGAGGATCGCTGCAACTAATGAAAAACTGTTTTTT. Amino acids: CASSARIAATNEKLFF.

The CDR3 here is CASKEGPLNYGYTF. CDR3 nucleotide sequence: TGTGCCAGTAAAGAGGGCCCCCTTAACTATGGCTACACCTTC. This chain joins TRBV19 and TRBJ1-2; the D is unclear. The V gene lost 7 bases and the J gene lost 1 base, with 13 bases spanning the gap. This CDR3 is built from 14 residues. CDR1 is LNHDA and CDR2 is SQIVND in the germline V gene (reference sequence).

V is TRBV9 and J is TRBJ2-3; 9 nucleotides match TRBD1. Trimming cost V 4 bases and J 2 bases; bases outside gene matches: 5. The CDR3 has 15 amino acids. The V gene's germline CDR1 is SGDLS and CDR2 YYNGEE. CDR3 residues: CASSSRDRATDTQYF. The CDR3, as DNA: TGTGCCAGCAGCAGCCGGGACAGGGCCACAGATACGCAGTATTTT.

In DNA, the CDR3 is TGTGCCAGCACCCAGGGGCAGGGAATTTTCTCCTACGAGCAGTACTTC. It encodes CASTQGQGIFSYEQYF. J is TRBJ2-7 and V is TRBV11-2, with D maybe TRBD1 (6 bases). Germline lookup yields CDR1 SGHAT and CDR2 FQNNGV. Between the trimmed V and J ends, which lost 7 bases and 0 bases, there was a span of 19 bases. CDR3 length: 16 amino acids.

V is TRBV19 and J is TRBJ2-1; TRBD2 agrees at 13 bases. V gave up 4 bases and J gave up 5 bases; unmatched junction bases: 8. This CDR3 comprises 17 residues. CDR1 is LNHDA and CDR2 is SQIVND in the germline V gene (reference sequence). In nucleotides, the CDR3 is TGTGCCAGTAGTAGCGGGACTAGCGGGAATCGTCACAATGAGCAGTTCTTC. Translating it yields CASSSGTSGNRHNEQFF.

This rearrangement joins TRBV28 to TRBJ1-5; 9 positions match TRBD1. This CDR3 has 15 residues. Germline lookup yields CDR1 MDHEN and CDR2 SYDVKM. Germline trimming cut 6 bases from V and 6 bases from J; bases unmatched to any gene: 9. The CDR3 nucleotides read TGTGCCAGCAGCCTCGGACAGGGGTCAAGTCAGCCCCAGCATTTT. Amino acids: CASSLGQGSSQPQHF.

This clone was seen once. The chain uses TRBV5-1 and TRBJ1-5; maybe TRBD1 (5 bases). Germline V gives CDR1 SGHRS, CDR2 YFSETQ. V lost 0 bases and J 4 bases, leaving 8 bases between the germline ends. This CDR3 spans 14 amino acids. The CDR3 DNA reads TGCGCCAGCAGCTTGGGTGGGGCTAATCAGCCCCAGCATTTT. Translation: CASSLGGANQPQHF.

This clone has just a few counts. The chain links TRBV11-3 to TRBJ1-1, with 12 bases that match TRBD1. Germline loops: CDR1 SGHNT, CDR2 YENEEA. The CDR3 length is 15 residues. Trimming took 5 bases from V and 6 from J; bases not matched to a gene: 7. This chain's CDR3 is CASSQGTGGRAEAFF. The CDR3 DNA follows: TGTGCCAGCAGCCAAGGGACAGGGGGCCGGGCTGAAGCTTTCTTT.